This T cell receptor (beta chain) stems from a study of preoperative IRX-2 immunotherapy in early breast cancer. Noted treatment: preoperative locoregional IRX-2 cytokine immunotherapy. Samples came from a phase Ib trial of preoperative locoregional IRX-2 cytokine immunotherapy. CDR3 length equals 14 residues. CDR1 is ENHRY, CDR2 SYGVKD, per germline. V was shortened by 1 base and J by 0 bases, with 4 bases between the two germline ends. TCRdb keeps only in-frame clones here, not all; method: immunoSEQ multiplex PCR. The sample contains about 62,000 clones, less than 95% of which appear only once. Sample acquisition took place from a patient treated with IRX-2 immunotherapy. The V gene is TRBV10-3, the J gene TRBJ1-3; D is undetermined. The clonotype was recovered from a human donor with breast cancer. CDR3 DNA sequence: TGTGCCATCAGTGAGTTGGGCTCTGGAAACACCATATATTTT. This gives the protein CAISELGSGNTIYF.